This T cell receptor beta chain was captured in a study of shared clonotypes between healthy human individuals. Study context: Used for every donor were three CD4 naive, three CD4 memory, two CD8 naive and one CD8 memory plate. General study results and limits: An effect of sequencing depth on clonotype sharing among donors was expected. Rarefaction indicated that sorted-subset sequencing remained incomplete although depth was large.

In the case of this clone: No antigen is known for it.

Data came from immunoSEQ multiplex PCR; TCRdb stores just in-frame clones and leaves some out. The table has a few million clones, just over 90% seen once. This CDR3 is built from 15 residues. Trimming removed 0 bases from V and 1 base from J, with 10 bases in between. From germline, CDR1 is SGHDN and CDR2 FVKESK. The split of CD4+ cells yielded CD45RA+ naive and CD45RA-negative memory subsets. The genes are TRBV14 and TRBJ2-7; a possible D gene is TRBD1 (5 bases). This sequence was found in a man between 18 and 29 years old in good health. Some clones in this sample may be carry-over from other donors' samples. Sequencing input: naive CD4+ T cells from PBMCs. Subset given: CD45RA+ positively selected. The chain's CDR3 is CASSQDEDTSYEQYF. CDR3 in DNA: TGTGCCAGCAGCCAAGATGAGGACACTTCCTACGAGCAGTACTTC.